The 20 T cell receptor beta chains below all came from one sample that was sequenced in a study of cytotoxic CD8 clonotypes in ibrutinib-treated CLL. The method was immunoSEQ multiplex PCR; TCRdb's version includes in-frame clones alone and lacks a portion of them. The repertoire includes 24,000 or so clones, about 69% of them detected once, and about 45% sits in the top ten. The source material was PBMCs, sampled after 12 months of ibrutinib treatment. All receptors derive from a human donor with chronic lymphocytic leukemia.

V is TRBV6-5 and J is TRBJ1-1; tentatively, D is TRBD1 (6 bases). CDR3 length: 15 amino acids. CDR1 is MNHEY and CDR2 is SVGAGI in the germline V gene. V shed 6 bases and J shed 3 bases, with 17 bases lying between them. CDR3: CASRGSGAGDTEAFF. In nucleotides, the CDR3 is TGTGCCAGCAGGGGTTCGGGGGCAGGGGACACTGAAGCTTTCTTT.

V gene TRBV7-3 combines with J gene TRBJ1-1; perhaps TRBD1 as D (6 bases). The V end was cut by 5 bases, the J end by 10 bases, with 17 bases between. Germline loops: CDR1 SGHTA, CDR2 FQGTGA. The CDR3 is 13 amino acids. CDR3 coding DNA: TGTGCCAGCAGCCTCGGACTGGGGGCCGCAGCTTTCTTT. Translated, it gives CASSLGLGAAAFF.

The chain carries TRBV27 and TRBJ1-2, with a possible D match to TRBD1 (5 bases). V was shortened by 8 bases and J by 2 bases, with 12 bases between the two germline ends. Per germline, CDR1 MNHEY and CDR2 SMNVEV (reference sequence). This CDR3 is built from 13 residues. The DNA for the CDR3 is TGTGCCAGCGGGAAAGGGGTAAACTATGGCTACACCTTC. This encodes CASGKGVNYGYTF.

V is TRBV11-2 and J is TRBJ2-1; D gene ambiguous. CDR1 is SGHAT and CDR2 is FQNNGV in the germline V gene. Trimming left V 5 bases short and J 7 bases short, with 12 bases between. The CDR3 sequence is 13 residues long. The CDR3 sequence is CASSIGSSNEQFF. DNA of the CDR3: TGTGCCAGCAGCATTGGTTCTTCGAATGAGCAGTTCTTC.

The genes are TRBV27 and TRBJ1-5; D is perhaps TRBD1 (6 bases). CDR1 is MNHEY, CDR2 SMNVEV, per germline (reference sequence). V was pared by 3 bases and J by 6 bases, with 6 bases between. The CDR3 runs to 12 residues. This chain's CDR3 is CASSFRGQPQHF. The CDR3 DNA reads TGTGCCAGCAGTTTCAGGGGTCAGCCCCAGCATTTT.

The rearrangement uses TRBV7-8 and TRBJ2-4; D is undetermined. V was cut by 2 bases and J by 0 bases, with 8 bases left in between. The CDR3 runs to 15 residues. Per the germline V gene, CDR1 is SGHVS and CDR2 is FQNEAQ. CDR3 residues: CASSLSDAAKNIQYF. The CDR3, as DNA: TGTGCCAGCAGCTTATCGGATGCAGCCAAAAACATTCAGTACTTC. The complete variable domain, with remaining parts taken from reference TRBV7-8 and TRBJ2-4, reads GAGVSQSPRYKVAKRGQDVALRCDPISGHVSLFWYQQALGQGPEFLTYFQNEAQLDKSGLPSDRFFAERPEGSVSTLKIQRTQQEDSAVYLCASSLSDAAKNIQYFGAGTRLSVL.

The chain combines TRBV2 with TRBJ1-2; tentative D call: TRBD1 (6 bases). The V end lost 5 bases, the J end lost 0 bases, and 10 bases lay between the germline ends. CDR3 size: 14 residues. Per germline, CDR1 SNHLY and CDR2 FYNNEI. CDR3 bases: TGTGCCAGCAGTCCGGGACAAGCTAACTATGGCTACACCTTC. Translating gives CASSPGQANYGYTF.

This sequence joins TRBV4-1 and TRBJ2-3; no clear D. Trimming took 1 base from V and 6 from J, leaving 11 bases between them. The CDR3 is 14 residues long. Looked up from germline, CDR1 is MGHRA and CDR2 is YSYEKL. CDR3 in DNA: TGCGCCAGCAGCCAAGGAGAAGGCCGGGATACGCAGTATTTT. Translated, it gives CASSQGEGRDTQYF.

J is TRBJ1-2 and V is TRBV27, with D uncertain. V shed 3 bases and J shed 6 bases, with 14 bases lying between them. From germline, CDR1 is MNHEY and CDR2 SMNVEV (reference sequence). The CDR3 loop spans 14 amino acids. CDR3 in DNA: TGTGCCAGCAGTTTTCGGGATGATGGGGATGGCTACACCTTC. It codes for CASSFRDDGDGYTF.

This clone has more than one count but fewer than ten. V usage is TRBV30 and J usage is TRBJ1-2; D is undetermined. This CDR3 contains 14 residues. The germline V and J ends were trimmed by 0 bases and 7 bases, with 15 bases remaining between them. The germline CDR1 and CDR2 sequences are GTSNPN and SVGIG (reference sequence). The CDR3 loop is CAWSVRGYTFGYTF. The CDR3 bases are TGTGCCTGGAGTGTACGTGGTTATACCTTTGGCTACACCTTC.

The rearrangement links TRBV7-3 to TRBJ1-3; 8 bases are a match to TRBD1. The CDR3 runs 15 residues. From germline, CDR1 is SGHTA and CDR2 FQGTGA. The ends lost 3 bases at V and 0 bases at J; junction bases unmatched: 1. For the CDR3, the DNA is TGTGCCAGCAGCTTGACAGGGGACTCTGGAAACACCATATATTTT. Encoded protein: CASSLTGDSGNTIYF.

The CDR3 loop is CASSPLGGGMADTQYF. In nucleotides, the CDR3 is TGTGCCAGCAGCCCCCTAGGGGGGGGGATGGCAGATACGCAGTATTTT. V and J are TRBV7-3 and TRBJ2-3; D perhaps matches TRBD2 (7 bases). Per the germline V gene, CDR1 is SGHTA and CDR2 is FQGTGA. The CDR3 is 16 amino acids. V was cut by 5 bases and J by 4 bases, with 19 bases left in between.

The rearrangement links TRBV28 to TRBJ2-7; D possibly corresponds to TRBD1 (6 bases). The CDR3 is made up of 10 amino acids. V was clipped by 8 bases and J by 4 bases, with 6 bases between them. Germline CDR1 is MDHEN and CDR2 is SYDVKM. The CDR3 is CASQGYEQYF. The CDR3 DNA follows: TGTGCCAGCCAGGGGTACGAGCAGTACTTC. Supplemented by reference TRBV28 and TRBJ2-7, the full variable domain reads DVKVTQSSRYLVKRTGEKVFLECVQDMDHENMFWYRQDPGLGLRLIYFSYDVKMKEKGDIPEGYSVSREKKERFSLILESASTNQTSMYLCASQGYEQYFGPGTRLTVT.

There are a few counts of this clone. This chain joins TRBV7-2 and TRBJ1-5; D remains ambiguous. V lost 1 base, J lost 7 bases, and 11 bases lay in between. The CDR3 loop spans 14 amino acids. Germline V gene data show CDR1 as SGHTA and CDR2 as FQGNSA. Here the CDR3 DNA reads TGTGCCAGCAGCTTAGGGCCGGTAGGCCAGCCCCAGCATTTT. It is translated as CASSLGPVGQPQHF.

The V call is TRBV19, the J call TRBJ2-7; D tentatively fits TRBD1 or TRBD2 (5 bases each). CDR1 LNHDA and CDR2 SQIVND come from the germline V gene (reference sequence). Trimming left V 4 bases short and J 5 bases short, with 15 bases between. This CDR3 contains 14 residues. CDR3: CASSTGTGFDEQYF. Written as DNA, the CDR3 is TGTGCCAGTAGTACCGGGACCGGCTTTGACGAGCAGTACTTC.

This clone was detected a few times. The genes are TRBV11-2 and TRBJ2-7; 7 bases line up with TRBD1. V shed 5 bases, J shed 3 bases, and the junction held 7 bases outside the gene matches. In germline, CDR1 is SGHAT, CDR2 FQNNGV. The CDR3 spans 14 residues. DNA for the CDR3: TGTGCCAGCAGCACCGGGGACAGCCGCTACGAGCAGTACTTC. Amino acid sequence: CASSTGDSRYEQYF.

In this sample, this clone turned up a few times. The chain joins TRBV4-2 to TRBJ1-2; D call uncertain. The CDR3 is 13 amino acids. Per the germline V gene, CDR1 is LGHNA and CDR2 is YNFKEQ. Deletions cut 4 bases from V and 4 bases from J, with 10 bases between. CDR3 DNA sequence: TGTGCCAGCAGCCCCTACCCAGGCTATGGCTACACCTTC. Translating gives CASSPYPGYGYTF.

V is TRBV5-1 and J is TRBJ2-3; 12 nucleotides agree with TRBD1. This CDR3 spans 15 amino acids. Unmatched junction bases numbered 6, after V lost 6 bases and J lost 4 bases. The germline V gene has CDR1 SGHRS and CDR2 YFSETQ. DNA for the CDR3: TGCGCCAGCAACAACCGGGACAGGGGGCCAGATACGCAGTATTTT. It specifies CASNNRDRGPDTQYF.

This chain links TRBV7-6 with TRBJ2-7, with TRBD1 matching over 9 bases. The germline V gene has CDR1 SGHVS and CDR2 FNYEAQ. With V trimmed by 4 bases and J by 5 bases, 9 bases remained unmatched. The CDR3 runs to 15 residues. The CDR3, as DNA: TGTGCCAGCAGCTCCGACTGGGGACAGGGTAACGAGCAGTACTTC. Translation gives CASSSDWGQGNEQYF.

This chain connects TRBV29-1 to TRBJ1-5; 7 bases are a match to TRBD1. CDR3 length equals 12 residues. V shed 5 bases and J 4 bases; nucleotides not matched to a gene: 2. CDR1 is SQVTM and CDR2 is ANQGSEA in the germline V gene. Here the CDR3 DNA reads TGCAGCGTTCAGGGACAGAATCAGCCCCAGCATTTT. It codes for CSVQGQNQPQHF.